The clone carrying this TCR beta chain was observed a few times. The antigen is undetermined. The treatment here: oral pan-JAK inhibitor, 5-10 mg twice daily. As the sequencing template, cDNA was produced by extracting RNA and reverse transcribing it. Using immunoSEQ multiplex PCR, the repertoire was profiled, and TCRdb retains in-frame clones only, with some absent. The repertoire holds fewer than 250,000 clones, with roughly three fifths as singletons. The data were taken from a study of CD8+ T cells in alopecia areata. Turning to the study itself: Tofacitinib exposure lasted 6 to 18 months, followed by 6 months off drug.

General study points: Lesional scalp exceeded normal scalp in clonality, especially in alopecia totalis/universalis. Uncertain still, given a single nonresponder, is whether baseline CD8+ expansion links to response. For patients receiving tofacitinib, scalp clonality and expanded CD8+ clones among the top 100 significantly decreased.

The CDR3 consists of 14 residues. Germline assignment: CDR1 SGHTS and CDR2 YDEGEE. V was shortened by 7 bases and J by 4 bases, with 16 bases between the two germline ends. The TCR comes from a human donor with alopecia areata. Sequences were derived from CD4+ T cells sorted from blood, sampled at week 4, from a patient treated with tofacitinib. The chain joins TRBV5-8 to TRBJ2-3; possible D gene TRBD2, 5 bases. The CDR3 loop reads CASLRTRAADTQYF. In DNA form, the CDR3 reads TGTGCCAGCCTTAGGACTCGGGCGGCAGATACGCAGTATTTT.